Shown below are 12 T cell receptor beta chains from a single sample sequenced in a study of blood T cells in healthy people across ages. Next came a second PCR, run for about 6 to 11 cycles, which used a sample-barcoded 5' primer along with a J-beta primer mix. One entry per CDR3 protein, called by TCRdb with MiXCR from the 5' RACE reads. Of under 2 million distinct CDR3 sequences listed, 30% to 40% are singletons. The specimen sequenced was blood. The receptors stem from a woman under 40 in good health.

The chain is built from TRBV5-1 and TRBJ1-1, with D maybe TRBD1 (5 bases). Germline V gene sequence: CDR1 SGHRS, CDR2 YFSETQ. V was cut by 2 bases and J by 0 bases, with 8 bases left in between. The CDR3 is 14 amino acids. As DNA, the CDR3 is TGCGCCAGCAGCTTCGACAGCATGAACACTGAAGCTTTCTTT. It specifies CASSFDSMNTEAFF.

V usage is TRBV4-1 and J usage is TRBJ2-2; 8 bases map to TRBD2. The CDR3 has 19 residues. V lost 4 bases and J lost 4; bases outside the gene matches: 17. Germline CDR1 is MGHRA and CDR2 is YSYEKL. The CDR3 DNA sequence: TGCGCCAGCAGCCCACGAAGTGGACTAGCCCGGAGAGGCACCGGGGAGCTGTTTTTT. This codes for CASSPRSGLARRGTGELFF.

On this clonotype: The conserved phenylalanine or tryptophan normally closing the CDR3 is absent here, so this likely arose from a read error. The V gene is TRBV3-1, the J gene TRBJ2-5; no firm D call. CDR1 and CDR2 (germline): LGHDT, YNNKEL (reference sequence). This CDR3 comprises 14 residues. V lost 4 bases to trimming and J lost 2 bases, with 11 bases between them. The CDR3 region is CASSLLGSQETQYV. CDR3 in DNA: TGTGCCAGCAGCCTTCTAGGGTCTCAAGAGACCCAGTACGTC.

V usage is TRBV4-1 and J usage is TRBJ1-1; D is perhaps TRBD1 (5 bases). V was pared by 2 bases and J by 3 bases, with 13 bases between. The germline V gene encodes CDR1 MGHRA and CDR2 YSYEKL. The CDR3 consists of 15 residues. Here the CDR3 DNA reads TGCGCCAGCAGCCAATCTCTTGGGGGTGACACTGAAGCTTTCTTT. Its translation is CASSQSLGGDTEAFF.

This chain connects TRBV18 to TRBJ2-1; TRBD1 agrees at 8 bases. The junction had 17 bases not matched to a gene; V was cut back by 6 bases and J by 4 bases. The CDR3 extends over 18 amino acids. Germline V CDR1 and CDR2: KGHSH, LQKENI. In nucleotides, the CDR3 is TGTGCCAGCTCCCCCCGGGACAGGACAGCCATTTTTTACAATGAGCAGTTCTTC. Translation gives CASSPRDRTAIFYNEQFF.

Details on this clonotype: One junction end does not reproduce the germline sequence, and a read error may be involved. J is TRBJ2-7 and V is TRBV20-1, with 8 bases fitting TRBD1. Germline CDR1 reads DFQATT; CDR2 reads SNEGSKA (reference sequence). CDR3 size: 13 residues. This chain's CDR3 is CSGWGQDSNEQYF. The CDR3 DNA reads as TGCAGTGGGTGGGGACAGGACTCCAACGAGCAGTACTTC.

The CDR3 here is CASSSGQTSRGYTF. The CDR3 bases are TGTGCCAGCAGCTCCGGACAGACCTCGAGGGGCTACACCTTC. The chain combines TRBV7-2 with TRBJ1-2; D is possibly TRBD1 (6 bases). CDR1 is SGHTA, CDR2 FQGNSA, per germline. The CDR3 runs to 14 residues. Trimming shortened V by 4 bases and J by 8 bases, and 17 bases separated the two germline ends.

Points on this clonotype: A much larger clone lies a single base off, so this may be a read error. The chain combines TRBV29-1 with TRBJ2-1; 8 bases agree with TRBD2. With V trimmed by 0 bases and J by 8 bases, 18 bases remained unmatched. The CDR3 is 18 amino acids. CDR1 is SQVTM and CDR2 is ANQGSEA in the germline V gene. The CDR3 DNA is TGCAGCGTTGAAGATCCCCCTGACGGGGGGGTCGAGGTCTATGAGCAGTTCTTC. It codes for CSVEDPPDGGVEVYEQFF.

This clonotype was counted only a few times. The J gene is TRBJ1-4, the V gene TRBV11-2, with 7 bases matching TRBD1. The CDR3 covers 14 residues. Germline V gene sequence: CDR1 SGHAT, CDR2 FQNNGV. The J segment lost 3 bases and the V segment lost 4 bases, leaving 2 bases of the junction unmatched. CDR3 loop: CASSSDRPNEKLFF. CDR3 in DNA: TGTGCCAGCAGCTCGGACAGGCCTAATGAAAAACTGTTTTTT.

This clonotype was seen a few times. This rearrangement joins TRBV7-3 to TRBJ2-1, with TRBD2 matching 11 bases. J was trimmed by 7 bases and V by 5 bases; bases with no gene match: 7. The V gene's germline CDR1 is SGHTA and CDR2 FQGTGA. The CDR3 has 15 residues. The DNA of the CDR3 is TGTGCCAGCAGCAGGGGTAGCGGGGGGGGAAATGAGCAGTTCTTC. This codes for CASSRGSGGGNEQFF.

The V gene is TRBV19, the J gene TRBJ2-1; TRBD2 matches at 8 bases. The CDR3 is made up of 15 amino acids. With 5 bases clipped from V and 0 bases from J, the junction kept 3 bases outside the gene matches. CDR1 and CDR2 (germline): LNHDA, SQIVND (reference sequence). Written as DNA, the CDR3 is TGTGCCAGTAGTCATAGCGGGACCTCCTACAATGAGCAGTTCTTC. The encoded protein is CASSHSGTSYNEQFF.

The rearrangement links TRBV6-1 to TRBJ1-1; D is unclear. The CDR3 length is 14 residues. CDR1 is MNHNS, CDR2 SASEGT, per germline. Trimming removed 2 bases from V and 4 bases from J, with 11 bases in between. CDR3: CASSEWYGSTEAFF. The CDR3 DNA is TGTGCCAGCAGTGAATGGTACGGTAGCACTGAAGCTTTCTTT.